The TCR beta chain described here comes from a study of beta chain features in type 1 diabetes. Naive, central memory, regulatory and stem cell-like memory cells within the CD4+ compartment were sorted using CD45RO/CCR7/CD25/CD127/CD95/CD27. Purity above 95% was achieved in all sorted populations. This clone was seen a handful of times. Antigen specificity is unknown. Findings and limits, study-wide: PCR could preferentially amplify shorter templates, alike in patients and controls. For Type 1 diabetes patients, all four CD4+ subsets carried TCRB CDR3s that were moderately but significantly shorter.

Expressed TCRB transcripts were sequenced because the entire RNA isolate underwent reverse transcription. Produced via immunoSEQ multiplex PCR; TCRdb's table is partial and in-frame only. The table has 330,000 or so clones, 14% seen once. The CDR3 consists of 17 residues. Germline V CDR1 and CDR2: MGHRA, YSYEKL. Trimming removed 0 bases from V and 0 bases from J, with 12 bases in between. The V call is TRBV4-1, the J call TRBJ1-3; possible D gene TRBD1, 5 bases. The source of this sequence is a man under 40 in good health. The source material was central memory CD4+ T cells from blood. The CDR3 loop reads CASSQESSGGSGNTIYF. For the CDR3, the DNA is TGCGCCAGCAGCCAAGAGTCGTCGGGGGGCTCTGGAAACACCATATATTTT.